This TCR beta chain was identified in a study of shared clonotypes between healthy human individuals. The study, taken as a whole, reports: Generally, naive subsets (rather than memory subsets) showed larger estimated richness.

Comment on this clone: Its antigen is undetermined.

The CDR3 has 16 residues. CDR1 and CDR2 from the germline V gene are KGHSH and LQKENI. V lost 3 bases, J lost 0 bases, and 5 bases stayed unmatched. Healthy and HIV-negative, the adult donors had no recent acute infections or vaccinations. All participating donors were Caucasian adults from Nashville, Tennessee. Profiled with immunoSEQ multiplex PCR; TCRdb holds only in-frame clones, not every one. Counted here are 2 million to 3 million clones, approximately 92% occurring once; the ten biggest clones make up roughly 0.13%. This sequence joins TRBV18 and TRBJ2-7, with 10 bases fitting TRBD2. Input material: naive CD4+ T cells sorted from blood. Subset defined: CD45RA+ positively selected. The receptor was isolated from a man younger than 30 in good health. CDR3 loop: CASSPLAGANSYEQYF. CDR3 coding DNA: TGTGCCAGCTCACCTCTAGCGGGAGCAAACTCCTACGAGCAGTACTTC.